This T cell receptor beta chain was observed in a study of blood T cell repertoires in COVID-19. Turning to the study itself: The samples span acute and convalescent COVID-19 from the United States, Italy and Spain. From T cells, B-cell-depleted T cells, or PBMCs came the material, which was cDNA or gDNA.

As processed by the authors: Nucleated cell counts were estimated from reference gene primer amplification. The assay was immunoSEQ multiplex PCR, and TCRdb's table has in-frame clones only and misses some. V and J calls plus clone size are reproduced from that table; the DNA served to infer D and trimming. Of about 200,000 clones listed, 70% to 90% are singletons. This clone was detected once. Unmatched junction bases numbered 3, after V lost 1 base and J lost 6 bases. The CDR3 totals 16 residues. Germline-derived CDR1 and CDR2 are SEHNR and FQNEAQ (reference sequence). The receptor was derived from a man aged 55 to 69 with active or convalescent COVID-19. The sample taken for sequencing was peripheral blood. The chain links TRBV7-9 to TRBJ1-6, with TRBD1 matching 10 bases. In DNA, the CDR3 is TGTGCCAGCAGCTTAGGACAGGGGGCGGTTAATTCACCCCTCCACTTT. Amino acid sequence: CASSLGQGAVNSPLHF. Full variable domain (outside the CDR3, taken from reference TRBV7-9 and TRBJ1-6): DTGVSQNPRHKITKRGQNVTFRCDPISEHNRLYWYRQTLGQGPEFLTYFQNEAQLEKSRLLSDRFSAERPKGSFSTLEIQRTEQGDSAMYLCASSLGQGAVNSPLHFGNGTRLTVT.